This is a list of T cell receptor beta chains from one sample in a study of blood T cell repertoires in COVID-19. The data were produced by immunoSEQ multiplex PCR, yet TCRdb's version contains in-frame clones alone and is incomplete. The sample lists about 130,000 clones, roughly 79% seen once, with over 15% in the top ten. The sequenced sample was peripheral blood. All receptors derive from a man aged 80 or over with acute or convalescent COVID-19. Each CDR3 is given with its conserved first and last residue. D genes are given only for firm matches. The listing skips clone size in some rows; elsewhere it reads once, few, many or a size class.

V gene: TRBV6-6; clone size: .; D gene: TRBD1; J gene: TRBJ1-1; CDR3 protein: CASSYTGGTEAFF; CDR3 DNA: TGTGCCAGCAGCTACACAGGGGGCACTGAAGCTTTCTTT
V gene: TRBV6-2/TRBV6-3; clone size: .; D gene: .; J gene: TRBJ2-7; CDR3 protein: CASSGASKQYF; CDR3 DNA: TGTGCCAGCAGTGGGGCATCAAAGCAGTACTTC
V gene: TRBV4-2; clone size: .; D gene: .; J gene: TRBJ2-3; CDR3 protein: CASSQISLSNTDTQYF; CDR3 DNA: TGTGCCAGCAGCCAAATTAGTTTAAGTAACACAGATACGCAGTATTTT
V gene: TRBV5-6; clone size: .; D gene: .; J gene: TRBJ2-5; CDR3 protein: CASSPRLRIIQETQYF; CDR3 DNA: TGTGCCAGCAGCCCCAGGTTACGAATTATCCAAGAGACCCAGTACTTC
V gene: TRBV6-6; clone size: .; D gene: TRBD1; J gene: TRBJ1-4; CDR3 protein: CASSTTGSTREKLFF; CDR3 DNA: TGTGCCAGCAGCACGACAGGGAGCACCAGGGAAAAACTGTTTTTT
V gene: TRBV6-5; clone size: .; D gene: .; J gene: TRBJ2-6; CDR3 protein: CASSYGGAGANVLTF; CDR3 DNA: TGTGCCAGCAGTTACGGAGGGGCTGGGGCCAACGTCCTGACTTTC
V gene: TRBV24-1; clone size: once; D gene: .; J gene: TRBJ2-5; CDR3 protein: CATSDLVYREKETQYF; CDR3 DNA: TGTGCCACCAGTGATTTGGTTTACAGGGAAAAAGAGACCCAGTACTTC
V gene: TRBV2; clone size: .; D gene: .; J gene: TRBJ2-3; CDR3 protein: CASSETFTSGTDTQYF; CDR3 DNA: TGTGCCAGCAGTGAAACTTTCACGTCGGGGACAGATACGCAGTATTTT
V gene: TRBV7-3; clone size: .; D gene: .; J gene: TRBJ1-6; CDR3 protein: CASSSTGGTPLHF; CDR3 DNA: TGTGCCAGCAGCTCAACAGGAGGTACACCCCTCCACTTT
V gene: TRBV7-2; clone size: .; D gene: .; J gene: TRBJ2-6; CDR3 protein: CASSLVSGSGANVLTF; CDR3 DNA: TGTGCCAGCAGCTTAGTATCAGGGTCTGGGGCCAACGTCCTGACTTTC
V gene: TRBV12-3/TRBV12-4; clone size: few; D gene: .; J gene: TRBJ2-2; CDR3 protein: CASRVSTGELFF; CDR3 DNA: TGTGCCAGCAGAGTTAGCACCGGGGAGCTGTTTTTT
V gene: TRBV9; clone size: .; D gene: .; J gene: TRBJ1-6; CDR3 protein: CASTPGGGSPLHF; CDR3 DNA: TGTGCCAGCACCCCCGGGGGGGGGTCACCCCTCCACTTT
V gene: TRBV27; clone size: .; D gene: .; J gene: TRBJ2-3; CDR3 protein: CASSLGSGLNTDTQYF; CDR3 DNA: TGTGCCAGCAGTTTAGGAAGCGGCCTCAACACAGATACGCAGTATTTT
V gene: TRBV5-1; clone size: .; D gene: .; J gene: TRBJ2-2; CDR3 protein: CASSPRGQGEGGELFF; CDR3 DNA: TGCGCCAGCAGTCCCCGAGGCCAAGGTGAGGGCGGGGAGCTGTTTTTT
V gene: TRBV6-2/TRBV6-3; clone size: .; D gene: .; J gene: TRBJ1-3; CDR3 protein: CASSRNLVGGNTIYF; CDR3 DNA: TGTGCCAGCAGTCGAAATCTCGTCGGTGGAAACACCATATATTTT
V gene: TRBV30; clone size: once; D gene: .; J gene: TRBJ1-2; CDR3 protein: CAWSENNGYGYTF; CDR3 DNA: TGTGCCTGGAGCGAAAACAACGGGTATGGCTACACCTTC
V gene: TRBV19; clone size: many; D gene: .; J gene: TRBJ1-2; CDR3 protein: CASSMEIYYTF; CDR3 DNA: TGTGCCAGTAGTATGGAGATCTACTACACCTTC
V gene: TRBV5-1; clone size: .; D gene: TRBD2; J gene: TRBJ2-1; CDR3 protein: CASSTGTIHSYNEQFF; CDR3 DNA: TGCGCCAGCAGCACCGGGACTATTCATTCCTACAATGAGCAGTTCTTC
V gene: TRBV12-3/TRBV12-4; clone size: .; D gene: .; J gene: TRBJ1-2; CDR3 protein: CATSIREGRGYTF; CDR3 DNA: TGTGCCACCTCTATACGGGAGGGTCGCGGCTACACCTTC
V gene: TRBV7-6; clone size: .; D gene: TRBD2; J gene: TRBJ2-5; CDR3 protein: CASSLAGGYLETQYF; CDR3 DNA: TGTGCCAGCAGCTTAGCGGGAGGGTATCTAGAGACCCAGTACTTC
V gene: TRBV10-3; clone size: .; D gene: .; J gene: TRBJ2-7; CDR3 protein: CAIRTGTNYEQYF; CDR3 DNA: TGTGCCATCAGAACCGGGACAAACTACGAGCAGTACTTC
V gene: TRBV6-6; clone size: once; D gene: TRBD1; J gene: TRBJ1-2; CDR3 protein: CASSYSTGAGYTF; CDR3 DNA: TGTGCCAGCAGTTACTCGACAGGGGCGGGCTACACCTTC
V gene: TRBV15; clone size: .; D gene: .; J gene: TRBJ1-1; CDR3 protein: CATSTFTEAFF; CDR3 DNA: TGTGCCACCAGCACCTTCACTGAAGCTTTCTTT
V gene: TRBV7-8; clone size: once; D gene: .; J gene: TRBJ2-1; CDR3 protein: CASSPDRNEQFF; CDR3 DNA: TGTGCCAGCAGCCCGGACAGAAATGAGCAGTTCTTC
V gene: TRBV5-1; clone size: .; D gene: .; J gene: TRBJ1-1; CDR3 protein: CASSLAGQMNTEAFF; CDR3 DNA: TGCGCCAGCAGCTTGGCCGGACAGATGAACACTGAAGCTTTCTTT
V gene: TRBV7-9; clone size: many; D gene: TRBD2; J gene: TRBJ2-5; CDR3 protein: CASSSGLAGAGGYF; CDR3 DNA: TGTGCCAGCAGCTCTGGACTAGCGGGGGCCGGAGGGTACTTC
V gene: TRBV5-1; clone size: .; D gene: TRBD2; J gene: TRBJ2-1; CDR3 protein: CASSSPSAGGPYNEQFF; CDR3 DNA: TGCGCCAGCAGCTCGCCTTCGGCGGGGGGGCCCTACAATGAGCAGTTCTTC
V gene: TRBV3-1/TRBV3-2; clone size: few; D gene: TRBD2; J gene: TRBJ2-3; CDR3 protein: CASSQGAGRSDTQYF; CDR3 DNA: TGTGCCAGCAGCCAAGGAGCGGGGAGGTCAGATACGCAGTATTTT
V gene: TRBV13; clone size: few; D gene: .; J gene: TRBJ1-2; CDR3 protein: CASSNGLLSNYGYTF; CDR3 DNA: TGTGCCAGCAGCAATGGATTACTATCTAACTATGGCTACACCTTC
V gene: TRBV28; clone size: few; D gene: .; J gene: TRBJ2-2; CDR3 protein: CASSSTGKPNTGELFF; CDR3 DNA: TGTGCCAGCAGTTCTACAGGGAAACCGAACACCGGGGAGCTGTTTTTT
V gene: TRBV6-5; clone size: .; D gene: .; J gene: TRBJ1-1; CDR3 protein: CASPLRGMNTEAFF; CDR3 DNA: TGTGCCAGCCCGCTCAGGGGTATGAACACTGAAGCTTTCTTT
V gene: TRBV7-2; clone size: .; D gene: TRBD2; J gene: TRBJ2-1; CDR3 protein: CASSLVFGGGNEQFF; CDR3 DNA: TGTGCCAGCAGCTTAGTTTTTGGGGGGGGGAATGAGCAGTTCTTC
V gene: TRBV2; clone size: .; D gene: .; J gene: TRBJ1-1; CDR3 protein: CASRSGRTEAFF; CDR3 DNA: TGTGCCAGCAGAAGCGGGCGGACAGAAGCTTTCTTT
V gene: TRBV21-1; clone size: .; D gene: .; J gene: TRBJ2-1; CDR3 protein: CASSIKGGERAGNEQFF; CDR3 DNA: TGTGCCAGCAGCATAAAGGGTGGCGAGCGGGCCGGCAATGAGCAGTTCTTC
V gene: TRBV12-3/TRBV12-4; clone size: .; D gene: .; J gene: TRBJ2-5; CDR3 protein: CASLSGYQETQYF; CDR3 DNA: TGTGCCAGCCTCTCGGGGTACCAAGAGACCCAGTACTTC
V gene: TRBV28; clone size: .; D gene: TRBD2; J gene: TRBJ2-7; CDR3 protein: CASSLPTRGGYSYEQYF; CDR3 DNA: TGTGCCAGCAGTTTACCAACGCGGGGGGGATACTCCTACGAGCAGTACTTC
V gene: TRBV2; clone size: .; D gene: .; J gene: TRBJ2-5; CDR3 protein: CASSDFMAARGTQYF; CDR3 DNA: TGTGCCAGCAGTGATTTTATGGCGGCCCGGGGGACCCAGTACTTC
V gene: TRBV5-4; clone size: .; D gene: TRBD2; J gene: TRBJ2-5; CDR3 protein: CASSLGSSGQETQYF; CDR3 DNA: TGTGCCAGCAGCTTGGGGTCTAGCGGACAAGAGACCCAGTACTTC
V gene: TRBV5-6; clone size: once; D gene: .; J gene: TRBJ1-2; CDR3 protein: CASSPPFGDNYGYTF; CDR3 DNA: TGTGCCAGCAGCCCGCCGTTCGGTGATAACTATGGCTACACCTTC
V gene: TRBV30; clone size: once; D gene: TRBD2; J gene: TRBJ2-3; CDR3 protein: CAWSVSGDLYTQYF; CDR3 DNA: TGTGCCTGGAGTGTAAGCGGGGATCTATATACGCAGTATTTT
V gene: TRBV5-5; clone size: few; D gene: .; J gene: TRBJ1-1; CDR3 protein: CASRPPGGRDTEAFF; CDR3 DNA: TGTGCCAGCAGACCCCCCGGGGGAAGGGACACTGAAGCTTTCTTT
V gene: TRBV11-2; clone size: .; D gene: .; J gene: TRBJ1-1; CDR3 protein: CASSRLFSPSTEAFF; CDR3 DNA: TGTGCCAGCAGCCGTCTATTTTCGCCATCCACTGAAGCTTTCTTT
V gene: TRBV11-2; clone size: .; D gene: .; J gene: TRBJ1-1; CDR3 protein: CASSPTGGYTEAFF; CDR3 DNA: TGTGCCAGCAGCCCCACGGGTGGGTACACTGAAGCTTTCTTT